This T cell receptor beta chain was retrieved from a study of immune evolution from preneoplasia to lung adenocarcinoma. The protocol was immunoSEQ multiplex PCR, while the TCRdb copy is restricted to in-frame clones and leaves out a portion. The data show some 15,000 clones, 80% seen once. Between the mid-2010s and the late 2010s, patients underwent resection in Japan or China. The germline V gene encodes CDR1 GTSNPN and CDR2 SVGIG (reference sequence). The V and J ends lost 2 bases and 0 bases respectively, with 11 bases between them. This CDR3 region has 15 residues. The chain is built from TRBV30 and TRBJ1-3; D might be TRBD1 (5 bases). This TCR derives from a person aged 70 to 79 with lung adenocarcinoma. Material for sequencing was FFPE minimally invasive lung adenocarcinoma tissue. CDR3 bases: TGTGCCTGGAGTTGGGGCGGCTACTCTGGAAACACCATATATTTT. Translating it yields CAWSWGGYSGNTIYF.